Detailed here is one T cell receptor (beta chain). Antigen specificity is unknown. Time point denoted: persistent/refractory GD, antithyroid drugs over 5 years with positive TRAb. PBMC RNA was the source of the TCR library. CDR1 is MNHEY, CDR2 SMNVEV, per germline (reference sequence). V lost 5 bases to trimming and J lost 5 bases; unmatched junction nucleotides: 8. The CDR3 has 14 amino acids. The source of the sample is a study of regulatory T cells in long-lasting Graves disease. Through Arm-PCR of CDR3 regions and iRepertoire HTBI primers, TCR beta libraries were built. TCRdb analysed the multiplex PCR reads with MiXCR anew, one entry per CDR3 protein. The sample yields hundreds of thousands of distinct CDR3 sequences, about 32% seen once. Study results and caveats: For persistent Graves' patients, TCR diversity was lower than for newly diagnosed ones. Persistent patients had a count of shared public clonotypes (about 2,700) that exceeded that of new patients (about 970).

Sequenced here: peripheral blood mononuclear cells (PBMCs), sampled when the disease was refractory, from a patient treated with antithyroid drugs. This receptor was obtained from a female donor with Graves disease. The genes are TRBV27 and TRBJ2-7; 8 bases map to TRBD1. CDR3 coding DNA: TGTGCCAGCAGTCTGTACAGGGGGAACGACGAGCAGTACTTC. This codes for CASSLYRGNDEQYF.